The sequence of this T cell receptor beta chain was determined in a study of cytomegalovirus exposure and HLA in healthy donors. Whole-study results and caveats: Across donors, most TCRs were seen rarely, yet some public ones were widespread. Specific recognition of CMV antigens was confirmed in vitro for three chains (all CMV-associated).

In the case of this clone: The antigen is undetermined.

Measured with immunoSEQ multiplex PCR; TCRdb has only the in-frame clones, and not every one. Of about 140,000 clones listed, roughly four fifths are singletons. The material sequenced was PBMCs. The clonotype comes from a woman aged 25 to 45 in good health and CMV-seronegative.

For the CDR3, the DNA is TGTGCCAGCAGTTTATCGTCTCCCCCCGGGGGCGAGCAGTACTTC. Its protein product is CASSLSSPPGGEQYF. The chain uses TRBV27 and TRBJ2-7, with a weak D call TRBD2 (6 bases). V shed 0 bases and J shed 6 bases, with 15 bases lying between them. The germline V gene has CDR1 MNHEY and CDR2 SMNVEV (reference sequence). The CDR3 extends over 15 amino acids.